This T cell receptor (beta chain) came from a study of blood T cell repertoires in COVID-19. Study background: COVID-19 samples from acute and convalescent phases originated in the United States, Italy and Spain. PBMCs, B-cell-depleted T cells, or T cells provided the cDNA or gDNA that made up the material.

The germline CDR1 and CDR2 sequences are SGDLS and YYNGEE. Trimming stripped 5 bases from V and 4 bases from J, with 15 bases between. The CDR3 is made up of 15 amino acids. In the original analysis: Reference gene primer amplification gave nucleated cell count estimates. The table came from immunoSEQ multiplex PCR; TCRdb's copy has only in-frame clones and leaves some out. The V and J calls and clone size come from that table; D and trimming were worked out from the DNA. Of roughly 250,000 clones listed, approximately 80% were seen once; the top ten hold roughly 4.2%. This clonotype originated in a woman aged 35 to 49 with active or convalescent COVID-19. The sequencing sample was made of peripheral blood. The chain joins TRBV9 to TRBJ2-2; tentative D call: TRBD2 (6 bases). The CDR3 sequence is CASRPTGLSTGELFF. The CDR3 DNA sequence: TGTGCCAGCAGACCGACGGGACTTTCCACCGGGGAGCTGTTTTTT.